Below are 4 T cell receptor beta chains sequenced from a single sample in a study of blood T cell repertoires in COVID-19. The assay was immunoSEQ multiplex PCR, and TCRdb's table has in-frame clones only and misses some. This sample has approximately 240,000 clones, with approximately 80% found just once. The sequenced material came from peripheral blood. These receptors all come from a woman in her forties who had recovered from COVID-19.

The chain links TRBV19 to TRBJ2-2, with TRBD1 matching 9 bases. Trimming at V came to 3 bases and at J to 5 bases, leaving 4 bases not matched to a gene. Germline CDR1 is LNHDA and CDR2 is SQIVND (reference sequence). This CDR3 spans 15 amino acids. CDR3 loop: CASSIRTGVTGELFF. The CDR3 DNA follows: TGTGCCAGTAGTATCCGGACAGGGGTGACCGGGGAGCTGTTTTTT.

This chain's CDR3 is CAISGPPQVIGTEAFF. Here the CDR3 DNA reads TGTGCCATCAGTGGTCCCCCACAGGTGATTGGCACTGAAGCTTTCTTT. The chain is built from TRBV10-3 and TRBJ1-1; maybe TRBD1 (5 bases). Germline V gene sequence: CDR1 ENHRY, CDR2 SYGVKD. The CDR3 has 16 amino acids. V shed 4 bases and J shed 4 bases, with 19 bases lying between them.

This clone was seen a few times. This chain uses TRBV7-2 with TRBJ1-5; perhaps TRBD1 as D (5 bases). The V end was cut by 1 base, the J end by 5 bases, with 9 bases between. The CDR3 covers 14 residues. Per the germline V gene, CDR1 is SGHTA and CDR2 is FQGNSA. This CDR3 reads CASSLGRGYQPQHF. DNA of the CDR3: TGTGCCAGCAGCTTAGGAAGGGGATATCAGCCCCAGCATTTT. Looking up the rest from reference TRBV7-2 and TRBJ1-5 gives the full variable domain: GAGVSQSPSNKVTEKGKDVELRCDPISGHTALYWYRQSLGQGLEFLIYFQGNSAPDKSGLPSDRFSAERTGGSVSTLTIQRTQQEDSAVYLCASSLGRGYQPQHFGDGTRLSIL.

This clone was observed a single time. In DNA form, the CDR3 reads TGTGCCAGCAGCCAAGATTCAAGGGGTAGCGGGGCCGTGGTCGATGAGCAGTTCTTC. It is translated as CASSQDSRGSGAVVDEQFF. V and J are TRBV3-1 (or the pseudogene TRBV3-2) and TRBJ2-1; TRBD2 aligns across 8 bases. Germline lookup yields CDR1 LGHDT and CDR2 YNNKEL (reference sequence). The V and J ends lost 0 bases and 8 bases, in that order; junction bases with no gene match: 18. This CDR3 is built from 19 residues.